The 25 T cell receptor beta chains reported below all come from one sample, sequenced in a study of chemoradiotherapy in HPV16-positive cancers. TCRdb's copy holds only in-frame clones and misses some; the assay was immunoSEQ multiplex PCR. This table holds roughly 32,000 clones, roughly nine tenths found once. The sequenced sample was blood, obtained from a patient who underwent chemoradiotherapy. The receptors derive from a human donor with HPV-associated anogenital cancer.

J is TRBJ1-6 and V is TRBV30, with 7 bases lining up with TRBD1. V shed 1 base, J shed 0 bases, and the junction held 9 bases outside the gene matches. Germline CDR1 GTSNPN, CDR2 SVGIG (reference sequence). This CDR3 comprises 18 residues. The CDR3 coding sequence is TGTGCCTGGAGTGGGTACGGACAGGTGTCCTCCTATAATTCACCCCTCCACTTT. Its protein product is CAWSGYGQVSSYNSPLHF.

The CDR3 is CASSLVGPNEKLFF. CDR3 coding DNA: TGTGCCAGCAGCTTGGTCGGCCCTAATGAAAAACTGTTTTTT. This chain joins TRBV5-4 and TRBJ1-4; D unresolved. The ends were cut back, 0 bases at V and 3 bases at J, with 6 bases in the middle. Germline assignment: CDR1 SGHNT and CDR2 YYREEE (reference sequence). The CDR3 is made up of 14 amino acids. The full variable domain, with the rest looked up from reference TRBV5-4 and TRBJ1-4, is ETGVTQSPTHLIKTRGQQVTLRCSSQSGHNTVSWYQQALGQGPQFIFQYYREEENGRGNFPPRFSGLQFPNYSSELNVNALELDDSALYLCASSLVGPNEKLFFGSGTQLSVL.

The chain employs TRBV19 and TRBJ2-7; D possibly corresponds to TRBD1 (5 bases). Trimming shortened V by 5 bases and J by 1 base, and 18 bases separated the two germline ends. The CDR3 length is 16 residues. Germline V gene lookup returns CDR1 LNHDA and CDR2 SQIVND (reference sequence). The DNA for the CDR3 is TGTGCCAGTAGTCCAGGGATGACACGAACGTCCTACGAGCAGTACTTC. This gives the protein CASSPGMTRTSYEQYF.

CDR3 protein: CASRAGGPSQHF. The CDR3 region has the DNA TGTGCCAGCAGAGCGGGGGGACCTTCCCAGCATTTT. This sequence joins TRBV2 and TRBJ1-5; TRBD1 might be the D (5 bases). Germline CDR1 SNHLY, CDR2 FYNNEI. The CDR3 has 12 residues. V was clipped by 6 bases and J by 11 bases, with 14 bases between them.

This clone was detected once. The rearrangement uses TRBV29-1 and TRBJ2-1, with D possibly being TRBD1 (5 bases). Germline V CDR1 and CDR2: SQVTM, ANQGSEA. Between the trimmed V and J ends, which lost 6 bases and 0 bases, there was a span of 12 bases. The CDR3 contains 14 residues. The CDR3 region has the DNA TGCAGCGTGGAGACAGCCAGCTCCTACAATGAGCAGTTCTTC. Its protein product is CSVETASSYNEQFF.

This chain uses TRBV29-1 with TRBJ2-2, with a tentative D call TRBD1 (6 bases). Trimming shortened V by 6 bases and J by 0 bases, and 23 bases separated the two germline ends. The CDR3 runs 18 residues. Per germline, CDR1 SQVTM and CDR2 ANQGSEA. The CDR3 loop is CSVLGTHSRRPNTGELFF. In DNA form, the CDR3 reads TGCAGCGTCCTCGGGACACACTCCCGCCGACCGAACACCGGGGAGCTGTTTTTT.

The V and J genes are TRBV4-2 and TRBJ2-3; possible D gene TRBD2, 7 bases. The germline V and J ends were trimmed by 0 bases and 5 bases, with 9 bases remaining between them. The CDR3 loop spans 14 amino acids. Per the germline V gene, CDR1 is LGHNA and CDR2 is YNFKEQ. In DNA form, the CDR3 reads TGTGCCAGCAGCCAAGATAGGGGGGGAGATACGCAGTATTTT. Its protein is CASSQDRGGDTQYF.

The chain carries TRBV11-2 and TRBJ2-3, with 7 nucleotides matching TRBD2. Per the germline V gene, CDR1 is SGHAT and CDR2 is FQNNGV. This CDR3 is 15 amino acids long. J lost 5 bases, V lost 1 base, and 6 bases had no gene match. The CDR3: CASSLVRGSRDTQYF. In DNA, the CDR3 is TGTGCCAGCAGCTTAGTTCGCGGGAGTCGAGATACGCAGTATTTT.

The gene calls are TRBV6-5 and TRBJ1-4, with 11 bases identical to TRBD1. Germline CDR1 and CDR2: MNHEY and SVGAGI. This CDR3 region has 15 residues. The junction had 7 bases not matched to a gene; V was cut back by 5 bases and J by 8 bases. CDR3 amino acids: CASSNGQGAKEKLFF. The CDR3 region has the DNA TGTGCCAGCAGTAACGGACAGGGGGCAAAAGAAAAACTGTTTTTT.

The V gene is TRBV10-3, the J gene TRBJ1-5; 9 bases fit TRBD1. After removal of 7 bases from V and 5 bases from J, the junction contained 3 bases not matched to a gene. Looked up from germline, CDR1 is ENHRY and CDR2 is SYGVKD. CDR3 length equals 13 residues. The CDR3 DNA is TGTGCCATCACCAGGGACAGGGATCAGCCCCAGCATTTT. This encodes CAITRDRDQPQHF.

The rearrangement joins TRBV5-1 to TRBJ2-2, with D perhaps TRBD1 (5 bases). Trimming took 2 bases from V and 4 from J, leaving 9 bases between them. The germline CDR1 and CDR2 sequences are SGHRS and YFSETQ. The CDR3 totals 14 residues. Here the CDR3 DNA reads TGCGCCAGCAGCTTACAGGAAGTCACCGGGGAGCTGTTTTTT. Translation gives CASSLQEVTGELFF.

In the case of this clone: Distinct nucleotide sequences in the sample also encode this CDR3. J is TRBJ2-3 and V is TRBV12-5, with TRBD2 matching 8 bases. The CDR3 sequence is 15 residues long. In germline, CDR1 is LGHNT, CDR2 FRNRAP. Trimming removed 6 bases from V and 1 base from J; junction bases left unmatched: 6. CDR3 in amino acids: CASGLKAGGTDTQYF. CDR3 in DNA: TGTGCTAGTGGGCTCAAAGCGGGGGGCACAGATACGCAGTATTTT.

The chain uses TRBV11-1 and TRBJ2-7, with D possibly matching TRBD2 (5 bases). This CDR3 is built from 14 residues. V lost 5 bases to trimming and J lost 1 base, with 12 bases between them. Germline V lookup: CDR1 SGHAT, CDR2 FQDESV (reference sequence). This chain's CDR3 is CASSPGGLSYEQYF. The CDR3 DNA reads TGTGCCAGCAGCCCGGGCGGACTTTCCTACGAGCAGTACTTC.

The V call is TRBV6-6, the J call TRBJ1-4; D unclear. The CDR3 length is 13 residues. Per the germline V gene, CDR1 is MNHNY and CDR2 is SVGAGI (reference sequence). The V end lost 2 bases, the J end lost 6 bases, and 7 bases lay between the germline ends. The CDR3 nucleotides read TGTGCCAGCAGTTACGAGCAACATGAAAAACTGTTTTTT. Protein: CASSYEQHEKLFF.

Note on this clone: One end of the junction does not line up with germline, which may come from a read error. The CDR3 loop reads CASSLGQGSLGANVLTF. CDR3 DNA sequence: TGTGCTAGTAGTTTGGGACAGGGGAGTCTTGGGGCCAACGTCCTGACTTTC. The chain has TRBV12-5 and TRBJ2-6; TRBD1 agrees at 10 bases. The length of the CDR3 is 17 residues. Germline CDR1 is LGHNT and CDR2 is FRNRAP.

V and J are TRBV2 and TRBJ2-2, with 8 bases that match TRBD2. This CDR3 has 17 residues. V lost 3 bases, J lost 2 bases, and 8 bases stayed unmatched. From germline, CDR1 is SNHLY and CDR2 FYNNEI. In DNA form, the CDR3 reads TGTGCCAGCAGTGACCAGCGGGAGAGGGTAAACACCGGGGAGCTGTTTTTT. This codes for CASSDQRERVNTGELFF.

Worth noting for this clone: The sample contains more than one DNA sequence encoding this CDR3. The rearrangement joins TRBV5-6 to TRBJ1-1, with no clear D. V was trimmed by 0 bases and J by 1 base, leaving 7 bases between them. The germline V gene has CDR1 SGHDT and CDR2 YYEEEE. The CDR3 extends over 14 amino acids. CDR3 bases: TGTGCCAGCAGCTTGGCCCCGGGGAACACTGAAGCTTTCTTT. This codes for CASSLAPGNTEAFF.

This clone has a handful of counts. The CDR3 spells CASSPTGGSEQFF. The CDR3 DNA is TGTGCCAGCAGCCCCACAGGGGGGAGTGAGCAGTTCTTC. The rearrangement joins TRBV5-6 to TRBJ2-1, with 8 bases aligning to TRBD1. Unmatched junction bases numbered 6, after V lost 4 bases and J lost 9 bases. The CDR3 runs 13 residues. Germline V gene data show CDR1 as SGHDT and CDR2 as YYEEEE.

The chain couples TRBV7-2 to TRBJ2-1; D uncertain. This CDR3 has 15 residues. Germline assignment: CDR1 SGHTA and CDR2 FQGNSA. Trimming removed 2 bases from V and 9 bases from J, with 17 bases in between. In DNA form, the CDR3 reads TGTGCCAGCAGCTTAAAGGCTATCCCACAATTTGAGCAGTTCTTC. Its protein product is CASSLKAIPQFEQFF.

This clone was detected only once. This chain joins TRBV9 and TRBJ1-2, with a possible D match to TRBD1 (5 bases). The CDR3 covers 14 residues. Looked up from germline, CDR1 is SGDLS and CDR2 is YYNGEE. Trimming cost V 0 bases and J 5 bases, with 11 bases left between them. The CDR3 loop is CASSVGAGLYGYTF. The CDR3 DNA reads TGTGCCAGCAGCGTAGGAGCAGGGCTTTATGGCTACACCTTC.

This sequence joins TRBV2 and TRBJ2-3; D is possibly TRBD2 (5 bases). Germline V CDR1 and CDR2: SNHLY, FYNNEI. The CDR3 is made up of 13 amino acids. The V end lost 0 bases, the J end lost 9 bases, and 10 bases lay between the germline ends. CDR3 DNA sequence: TGTGCCAGCAGTGAAGCGCCGAGAGGGACGCAGTATTTT. Protein product: CASSEAPRGTQYF.

This chain connects TRBV7-9 to TRBJ1-2, with D perhaps TRBD1 (6 bases). The CDR3 contains 13 residues. Looked up from germline, CDR1 is SEHNR and CDR2 is FQNEAQ (reference sequence). The V end lost 5 bases, the J end lost 6 bases, and 13 bases lay between the germline ends. The CDR3 sequence is CASSRPGGHGYTF. CDR3 DNA: TGTGCCAGCAGCCGGCCGGGGGGGCATGGCTACACCTTC.

The CDR3 loop is CASSPLGSATGELFF. CDR3 bases: TGTGCCAGCAGTCCCCTGGGGAGCGCAACCGGGGAGCTGTTTTTT. This rearrangement joins TRBV27 to TRBJ2-2, with a possible D match to TRBD2 (5 bases). CDR3 length equals 15 residues. Looked up from germline, CDR1 is MNHEY and CDR2 is SMNVEV (reference sequence). V was shortened by 5 bases and J by 5 bases, with 15 bases between the two germline ends.

The chain links TRBV27 to TRBJ2-2, with 7 bases lining up with TRBD1. The CDR3 length is 16 residues. V lost 6 bases, J lost 0 bases, and 7 bases stayed unmatched. Germline-derived CDR1 and CDR2 are MNHEY and SMNVEV (reference sequence). The CDR3 DNA reads as TGTGCCAGCAGCCGAAGTACAGGGGCGAACACCGGGGAGCTGTTTTTT. It specifies CASSRSTGANTGELFF.

This chain joins TRBV6-5 and TRBJ1-5; D is possibly TRBD1 (6 bases). CDR1 is MNHEY and CDR2 is SVGAGI in the germline V gene. The germline V and J ends were trimmed by 8 bases and 4 bases, with 15 bases remaining between them. This CDR3 has 14 residues. CDR3 DNA sequence: TGTGCCAGCGTAGGAACAGGGTCAAATCAGCCCCAGCATTTT. As protein: CASVGTGSNQPQHF.